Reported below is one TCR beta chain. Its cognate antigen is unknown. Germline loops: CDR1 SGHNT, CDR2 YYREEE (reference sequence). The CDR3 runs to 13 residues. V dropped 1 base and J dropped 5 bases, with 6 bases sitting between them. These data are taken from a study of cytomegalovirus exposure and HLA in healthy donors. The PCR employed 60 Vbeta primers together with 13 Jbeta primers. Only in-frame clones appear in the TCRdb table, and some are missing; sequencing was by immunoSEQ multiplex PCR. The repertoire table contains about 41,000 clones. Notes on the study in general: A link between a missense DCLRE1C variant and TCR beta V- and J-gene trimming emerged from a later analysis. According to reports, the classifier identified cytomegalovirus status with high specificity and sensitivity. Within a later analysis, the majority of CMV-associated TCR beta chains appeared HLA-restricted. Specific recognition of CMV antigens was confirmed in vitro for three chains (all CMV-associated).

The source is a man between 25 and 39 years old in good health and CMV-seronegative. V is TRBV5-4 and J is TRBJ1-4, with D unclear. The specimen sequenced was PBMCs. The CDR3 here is CASSLLPNEKLFF. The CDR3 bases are TGTGCCAGCAGCTTGCTCCCCAATGAAAAACTGTTTTTT.